This T cell receptor (beta chain) appears in the sequencing data of a study of T cells in Graves' hyperthyroidism and ophthalmopathy. Concerning this clonotype: The target antigen is unknown.

Amplified TCR beta CDR3 regions derived from RNA transcripts. TCR CDR3 underwent first-round RT-PCR with the HTBI primer set. One entry per CDR3 protein, called by TCRdb with MiXCR from the multiplex PCR reads. The table records roughly 380,000 distinct CDR3 sequences, approximately 15% of them present only once. Study findings and constraints: A median approximately 6.8 months before onset, the model predicted ophthalmopathy.

This CDR3 contains 18 residues. Germline assignment: CDR1 SGHTA and CDR2 FQGTGA. V gave up 4 bases and J gave up 1 base; unmatched junction bases: 12. The sequence came from a woman aged 55-70 years with Graves' hyperthyroidism. V and J are TRBV7-3 and TRBJ2-7, with 11 bases aligning to TRBD2. Material for sequencing was blood. CDR3 nucleotide sequence: TGTGCCAGCAGCTCCTCCGGGACTAGCGGCCCAAAATCCTACGAGCAGTACTTC. Its translation is CASSSSGTSGPKSYEQYF.